The rows below give T cell receptor beta chains drawn from one sample of a study of T-cell reconstitution after alpha-beta-depleted transplantation in children. TCRdb re-analysed the PCR reads in MiXCR, keeping a single row per CDR3 protein. The data hold more than 400,000 distinct CDR3 sequences, with approximately 10% observed a single time. Sample: PBMCs, mostly from graft donor cells, taken 180 days after TCRalphabeta/CD19-depleted stem cell transplant. These receptors all stem from a female patient between 2 and 15 years old who had a stem cell transplant for aplastic anemia, so the T cells may come from the graft donor. Both conserved end residues are part of each CDR3. D genes are given only for firm matches.

D	J	V	CDR3
-	TRBJ2-4	TRBV20-1	CSARGGDSFKNIQYF
TRBD1	TRBJ2-5	TRBV24-1	CATSDPGQGMRETQYF
TRBD1	TRBJ1-2	TRBV28	CASSPIGTGGEYGYTF
TRBD2	TRBJ2-7	TRBV28	CASSFGLAGFHEQYF
-	TRBJ2-3	TRBV6-2/TRBV6-3	CASSDTFTDTQYF
-	TRBJ2-5	TRBV11-1	CASSLSPGGPRYF
-	TRBJ2-7	TRBV5-1	CASSLNSGFGVSYEQYF
TRBD2	TRBJ2-1	TRBV6-1	CASAPPSGRAGEQFF
TRBD1	TRBJ2-1	TRBV7-2	CASSTDRGRNEQFF
-	TRBJ2-5	TRBV7-9	CASSSRDTSKETQYF
-	TRBJ2-1	TRBV9	CASSVRLDLYNEQFF
-	TRBJ1-5	TRBV20-1	CSARMGRSNQPQHF
TRBD1	TRBJ2-2	TRBV5-1	CASSLDPHIGTGYTGELFF
-	TRBJ2-2	TRBV12-3/TRBV12-4	CASSSKELFF
-	TRBJ2-3	TRBV7-7	CASSPAPRRADTQYF
-	TRBJ2-3	TRBV29-1	CSVATTWDGTQYF
-	TRBJ2-7	TRBV29-1	CSVVGSRNEQYF
-	TRBJ2-6	TRBV27	CASSSSGANVLTF
TRBD1	TRBJ2-7	TRBV20-1	CSARGSQGAYEQYF
TRBD1	TRBJ1-5	TRBV7-8	CASGPGGAIGNQPQHF
TRBD2	TRBJ2-7	TRBV29-1	CSFRRSIAGTSGNYEQYF
-	TRBJ2-5	TRBV29-1	CSVEYPKVVRETQYF
TRBD2	TRBJ2-1	TRBV7-2	CASSLVASGGPPHEQFF
-	TRBJ1-1	TRBV4-2	CASSAGALNTEAFF
-	TRBJ2-1	TRBV5-5	CASSLRGAEQFF
-	TRBJ2-3	TRBV28	CASKAVDTQYF